These T cell receptor beta chains were read from a single sample in a study of T cells in Graves' hyperthyroidism and ophthalmopathy. One entry per CDR3 protein results from TCRdb running MiXCR on the multiplex PCR reads. The sample lists 300,000 to 450,000 distinct CDR3 sequences; about 13% were seen once. The sequenced material came from blood. Every receptor here comes from a man younger than 40 with Graves' hyperthyroidism that later progressed to Graves' ophthalmopathy. Each CDR3 is given with its conserved first and last residue. The order of the fields is V gene, clone size, D gene, J gene, CDR3 DNA, CDR3 protein. D genes are given only for firm matches. Size tells how often a clone was seen (once, few, many) or the class of an expanded clone, and some rows leave it out.

TRBV28	NA	TRBD1	TRBJ2-3	TGTGCCAGCGACAGGGGCACAGATACGCAGTATTTT	CASDRGTDTQYF
TRBV20-1	many	NA	TRBJ1-5	TGCAGTGCTAGGCGTACTAGCAATCAGCCCCAGCATTTT	CSARRTSNQPQHF
TRBV5-6	NA	NA	TRBJ2-5	TGTGCCAGCAGATCGGGAGAGACCCAGTACTTC	CASRSGETQYF
TRBV5-1	few	NA	TRBJ1-1	TGCGCCAGCAGCTTGGGGCGGAACATGAACACTGAAGCTTTCTTT	CASSLGRNMNTEAFF
TRBV28	many	NA	TRBJ1-1	TGTGCCAGCACAAAGGCACGGGCGAACACTGAAGCTTTCTTT	CASTKARANTEAFF
TRBV30	many	NA	TRBJ1-5	TGTGCCTGGAGTGAAGGGTTATCGCATCAGCCCCAGCATTTT	CAWSEGLSHQPQHF
TRBV6-7	few	TRBD1	TRBJ2-7	TGTGCCCCTACCCGGGACAGGGAGAAATACGAGCAGTACTTC	CAPTRDREKYEQYF
TRBV7-2	many	TRBD1	TRBJ2-1	TGTGCCAGCAGCGGGAGACAGGGGCGCTACAATGAGCAGTTCTTC	CASSGRQGRYNEQFF
TRBV28	many	NA	TRBJ2-2	TGTGCCAGCAGTGTTGAAAAGAACACCGGGGAGCTGTTTTTT	CASSVEKNTGELFF
TRBV3-1	few	TRBD2	TRBJ2-5	TGTGCCAGCAGCCTAAAAGCGGGGCGTACCCAAGAGACCCAGTACTTC	CASSLKAGRTQETQYF